Listed below are T cell receptor beta chains from one sample, sequenced in a study of OX40 agonist ivuxolimab in advanced cancers. TCRdb's copy holds only in-frame clones and misses some; the assay was immunoSEQ multiplex PCR. The table records some 67,000 clones, roughly 84% of them present only once. The source material was CD4+ or CD8+ T cells sorted from blood, sampled in a trial of the OX40 agonist ivuxolimab. The receptors stem from an adult with an advanced solid tumor such as melanoma, head and neck, liver or kidney cancer. Both conserved end residues are part of each CDR3. A D gene is named only where the DNA matches it firmly. Clone size is stated in some rows and not others, as once, few, many or a class when expanded.

clone_size | j_call | d_call | v_call | cdr3_nt | cdr3_aa
- | TRBJ2-1 | TRBD2 | TRBV7-9 | TGTGCCAGCAAAAGAAGCGGGAGCTCCTACAATGAGCAGTTCTTC | CASKRSGSSYNEQFF
- | TRBJ2-3 | - | TRBV28 | TGTGCCAGCAGTTTAGGCAGCTTCCTAGATACGCAGTATTTT | CASSLGSFLDTQYF
- | TRBJ2-3 | - | TRBV4-1 | TGCGCCAGCAGCCAAGTGTCTGGTGATACGCAGTATTTT | CASSQVSGDTQYF
few | TRBJ1-1 | TRBD1 | TRBV19 | TGTGCCAGTAGTCCGGGACAGGGGTCCACTGAAGCTTTCTTT | CASSPGQGSTEAFF
- | TRBJ1-1 | - | TRBV11-1 | TGTGCCAGCAGCCGTGTAGGGACTGAAGCTTTCTTT | CASSRVGTEAFF
- | TRBJ1-2 | - | TRBV29-1 | TGCAGCGTTGGAGGACAGACTAACTATGGCTACACCTTC | CSVGGQTNYGYTF
- | TRBJ2-5 | - | TRBV5-4 | TGTGCCAGCAGCCCCGTAGGGGGTCTTGAGACCCAGTACTTC | CASSPVGGLETQYF
- | TRBJ2-1 | TRBD2 | TRBV18 | TGTGCCAGCTCACCGGGACTAGCGTCAAGTACCTCCTACAATGAGCAGTTCTTC | CASSPGLASSTSYNEQFF
few | TRBJ1-5 | - | TRBV19 | TGTGCCAGTAGTAGCGGGGGAGGGCAGCGACAGCCCCAGCATTTT | CASSSGGGQRQPQHF
- | TRBJ2-1 | - | TRBV2 | TGTGCCAGCAGTGCCCCCAGCGAAAACTACAATGAGCAGTTCTTC | CASSAPSENYNEQFF
once | TRBJ2-2 | - | TRBV9 | TGTGCCAGCAGCCCCCCCCCGGGACATCCTGTTTGGACCGGGGAGCTGTTTTTT | CASSPPPGHPVWTGELFF
- | TRBJ2-5 | - | TRBV11-2 | TGTGCCAGCAGCTTAGGGAGCGCTGAGACCCAGTACTTC | CASSLGSAETQYF
- | TRBJ1-2 | - | TRBV11-2 | TGTGCCAGCAGCTTCGGCTCTAACTATGGCTACACCTTC | CASSFGSNYGYTF
- | TRBJ1-2 | - | TRBV6-1 | TGTGCCAGCCACGTCAGGCTTAACTATGGCTACACCTTC | CASHVRLNYGYTF
- | TRBJ1-1 | TRBD1 | TRBV6-1 | TGTGCCAACGGACAGGGCTTGAACACTGAAGCTTTCTTT | CANGQGLNTEAFF
- | TRBJ2-3 | - | TRBV28 | TGTGCCAGCAGTTTAGTCGGTAGTACGCAGTATTTT | CASSLVGSTQYF
- | TRBJ2-1 | - | TRBV6-5 | TGTGCCAGCAGTGTAGACATGACAGGTCGCTCTGAGCAGTTCTTC | CASSVDMTGRSEQFF
- | TRBJ1-2 | - | TRBV6-5 | TGTGCCAGCAGCCCCCTGTTGGGGTTGGGGCATGGCTACACCTTC | CASSPLLGLGHGYTF
- | TRBJ2-5 | TRBD2 | TRBV4-3 | TGCGCCAGCAGCCAAGATGTGGGACTAGCGGCCAGGACCCAGTACTTC | CASSQDVGLAARTQYF
once | TRBJ2-7 | - | TRBV11-2 | TGTGCCAGCAGCTTAGATATGGACAGAACTTTAAGCTCCTACGAGCAGTACTTC | CASSLDMDRTLSSYEQYF
- | TRBJ1-1 | - | TRBV19 | TGTGCCACCCAATCCCAGGGGCTTGGGTTGAACACTGAAGCTTTCTTT | CATQSQGLGLNTEAFF
- | TRBJ2-2 | TRBD2 | TRBV10-1 | TGCGCCAGCAAGGGAGGGACGGGAGCCGGGGAGCTGTTTTTT | CASKGGTGAGELFF
- | TRBJ2-7 | - | TRBV11-3 | TGTGCCAGCAGCTTAGGCCAGGGTATCACCTACGAGCAGTACTTC | CASSLGQGITYEQYF
once | TRBJ1-1 | - | TRBV28 | TGTGCCAGCAGAAAACCTCAGGGACCTGAAGCTTTCTTT | CASRKPQGPEAFF
- | TRBJ2-7 | - | TRBV12-5 | TGTGCTAGTGGTTTGAAGGGACTGAACTCCTACGAGCAGTACTTC | CASGLKGLNSYEQYF
- | TRBJ1-1 | - | TRBV4-1 | TGCGCCAGCAGCCACTACTTGCGGGGTCTGAACACTGAAGCTTTCTTT | CASSHYLRGLNTEAFF
- | TRBJ2-1 | TRBD2 | TRBV11-1 | TGTGCCAGCAGCCCTAGCCGTACTAGCGGGAAACCCTCCTACAATGAGCAGTTCTTC | CASSPSRTSGKPSYNEQFF